The clone carrying this TCR beta chain was seen at least ten times. The target antigen is unknown. Trimming removed 4 bases at V and 6 bases at J, with 11 bases between. This CDR3 has 13 residues. Per the germline V gene, CDR1 is SGHTA and CDR2 is FQGTGA. This entry belongs to a study of early T cells in non-severe SARS-CoV-2 infection. Findings of the study overall: Anti-spike CD8 specificities were favored by VDJdb matching, whose results missed private and CD4 specificities.

One entry per CDR3 protein results from TCRdb running MiXCR on the 5' RACE reads. The sample yields 50,000 to 60,000 distinct CDR3 sequences, roughly a tenth seen once. The clonotype comes from an adult who was a healthcare worker with PCR-confirmed SARS-CoV-2 infection or an uninfected control (not recorded which). What was sequenced was whole blood. The rearrangement uses TRBV7-3 and TRBJ2-3; D uncertain. CDR3 in amino acids: CASSSSGSDTQYF. The DNA for the CDR3 is TGTGCCAGCAGCTCCTCCGGCTCGGATACGCAGTATTTT.